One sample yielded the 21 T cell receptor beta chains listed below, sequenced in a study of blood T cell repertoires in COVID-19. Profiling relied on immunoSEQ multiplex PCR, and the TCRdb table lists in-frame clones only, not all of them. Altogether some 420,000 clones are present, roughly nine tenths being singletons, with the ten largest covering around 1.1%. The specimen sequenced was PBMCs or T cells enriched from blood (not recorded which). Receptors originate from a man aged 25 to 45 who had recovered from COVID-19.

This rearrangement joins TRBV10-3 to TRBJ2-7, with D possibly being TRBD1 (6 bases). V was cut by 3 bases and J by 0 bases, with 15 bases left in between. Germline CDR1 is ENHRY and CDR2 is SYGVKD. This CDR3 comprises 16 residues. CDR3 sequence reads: CAISDQYRVSSYEQYF. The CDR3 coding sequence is TGTGCCATCAGTGACCAGTACAGGGTAAGCTCCTACGAGCAGTACTTC.

CDR3 loop: CASSPDRSIYF. CDR3 coding DNA: TGTGCCAGCTCACCGGACAGGTCCATATATTTT. The rearrangement links TRBV18 to TRBJ1-3, with TRBD1 matching 7 bases. There are 11 residues in the CDR3. Germline loops: CDR1 KGHSH, CDR2 LQKENI. Germline trimming cut 3 bases from V and 11 bases from J; bases unmatched to any gene: 1.

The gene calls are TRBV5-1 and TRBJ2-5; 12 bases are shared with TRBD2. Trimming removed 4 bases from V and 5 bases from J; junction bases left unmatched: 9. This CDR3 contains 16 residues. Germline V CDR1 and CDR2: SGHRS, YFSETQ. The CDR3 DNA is TGCGCCAGCAGCACCCGACTAGCGGGAGATGGGGAGACCCAGTACTTC. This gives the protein CASSTRLAGDGETQYF.

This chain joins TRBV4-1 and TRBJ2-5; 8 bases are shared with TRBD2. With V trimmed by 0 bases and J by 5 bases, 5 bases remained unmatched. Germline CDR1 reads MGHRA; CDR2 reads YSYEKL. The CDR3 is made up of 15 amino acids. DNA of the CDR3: TGCGCCAGCAGCCAAGATGCGACTAGCGTTGAGACCCAGTACTTC. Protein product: CASSQDATSVETQYF.

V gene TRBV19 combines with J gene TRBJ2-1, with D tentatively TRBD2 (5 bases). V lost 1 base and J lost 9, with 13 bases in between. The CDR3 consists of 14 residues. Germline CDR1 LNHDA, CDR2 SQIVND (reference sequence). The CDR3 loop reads CASSIVTSSSEQFF. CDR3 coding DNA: TGTGCCAGTAGTATAGTTACTAGTAGCTCTGAGCAGTTCTTC.

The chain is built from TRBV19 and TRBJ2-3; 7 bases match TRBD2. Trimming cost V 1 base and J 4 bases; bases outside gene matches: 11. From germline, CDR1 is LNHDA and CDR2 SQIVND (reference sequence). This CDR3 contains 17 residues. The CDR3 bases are TGTGCCAGTAGTATAGCCTACCGGGACTATGCCCCAGATACGCAGTATTTT. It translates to CASSIAYRDYAPDTQYF.

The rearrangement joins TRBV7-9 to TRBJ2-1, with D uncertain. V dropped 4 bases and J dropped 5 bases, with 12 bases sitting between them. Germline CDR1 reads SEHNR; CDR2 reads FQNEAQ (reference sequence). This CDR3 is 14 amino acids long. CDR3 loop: CASSSPIRDNEQFF. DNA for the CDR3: TGTGCCAGCAGCTCTCCTATCCGGGACAATGAGCAGTTCTTC.

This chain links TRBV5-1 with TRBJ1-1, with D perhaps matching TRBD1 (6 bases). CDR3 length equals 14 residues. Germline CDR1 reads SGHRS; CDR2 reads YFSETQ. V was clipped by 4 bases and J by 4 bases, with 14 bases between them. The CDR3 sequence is CASSEQGTSTEAFF. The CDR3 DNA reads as TGCGCCAGCAGCGAACAGGGTACGAGCACTGAAGCTTTCTTT.

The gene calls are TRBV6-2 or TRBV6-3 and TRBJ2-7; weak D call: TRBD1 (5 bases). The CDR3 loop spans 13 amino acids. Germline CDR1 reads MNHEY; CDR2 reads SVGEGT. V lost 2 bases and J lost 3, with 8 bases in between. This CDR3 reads CASSYLGRYEQYF. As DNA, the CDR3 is TGTGCCAGCAGTTACCTGGGGCGCTACGAGCAGTACTTC.

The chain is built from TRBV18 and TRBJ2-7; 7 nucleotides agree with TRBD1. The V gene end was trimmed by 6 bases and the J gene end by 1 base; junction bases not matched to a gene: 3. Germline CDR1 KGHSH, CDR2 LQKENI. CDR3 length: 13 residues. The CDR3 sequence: CASSPTGSYEQYF. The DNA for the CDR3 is TGTGCCAGCTCCCCGACAGGGTCCTACGAGCAGTACTTC.

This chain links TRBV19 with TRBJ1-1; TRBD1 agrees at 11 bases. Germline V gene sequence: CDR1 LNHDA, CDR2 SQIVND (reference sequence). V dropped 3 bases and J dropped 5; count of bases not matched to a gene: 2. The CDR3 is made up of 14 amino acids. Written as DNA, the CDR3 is TGTGCCAGTAGTATGCGGGACAGGGGGACTGAAGCTTTCTTT. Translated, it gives CASSMRDRGTEAFF.

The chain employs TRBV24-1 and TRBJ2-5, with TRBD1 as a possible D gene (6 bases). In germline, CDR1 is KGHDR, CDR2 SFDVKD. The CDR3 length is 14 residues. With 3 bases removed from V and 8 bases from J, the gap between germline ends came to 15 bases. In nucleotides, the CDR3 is TGTGCCACCAGTGATCCAGGGGAAGGGTCAACCCAGTACTTC. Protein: CATSDPGEGSTQYF.

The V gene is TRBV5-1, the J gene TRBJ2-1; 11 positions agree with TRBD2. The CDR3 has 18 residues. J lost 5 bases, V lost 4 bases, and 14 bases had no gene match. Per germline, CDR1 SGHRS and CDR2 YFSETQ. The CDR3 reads CASSPAPRTSGPHNEQFF. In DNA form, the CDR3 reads TGCGCCAGCAGCCCGGCGCCGCGGACTAGCGGGCCCCACAATGAGCAGTTCTTC.

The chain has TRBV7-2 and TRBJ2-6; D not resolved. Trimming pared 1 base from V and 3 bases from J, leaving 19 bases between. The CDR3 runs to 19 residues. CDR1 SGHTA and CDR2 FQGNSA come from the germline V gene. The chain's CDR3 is CASSLVVAPSSVGANVLTF. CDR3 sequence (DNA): TGTGCCAGCAGCTTAGTTGTGGCCCCTAGTTCTGTTGGGGCCAACGTCCTGACTTTC.

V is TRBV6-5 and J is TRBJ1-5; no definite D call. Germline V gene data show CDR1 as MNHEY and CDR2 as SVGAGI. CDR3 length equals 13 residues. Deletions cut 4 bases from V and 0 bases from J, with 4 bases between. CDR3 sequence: CASSWSSNQPQHF. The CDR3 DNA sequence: TGTGCCAGCAGTTGGAGTAGCAATCAGCCCCAGCATTTT.

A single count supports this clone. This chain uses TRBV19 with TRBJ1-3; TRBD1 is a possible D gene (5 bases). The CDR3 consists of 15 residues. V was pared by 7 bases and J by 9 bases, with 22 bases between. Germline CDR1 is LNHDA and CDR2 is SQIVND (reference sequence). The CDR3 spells CASTSAAAFGGTIYF. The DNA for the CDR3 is TGTGCCAGTACCTCGGCAGCCGCATTCGGGGGCACCATATATTTT.

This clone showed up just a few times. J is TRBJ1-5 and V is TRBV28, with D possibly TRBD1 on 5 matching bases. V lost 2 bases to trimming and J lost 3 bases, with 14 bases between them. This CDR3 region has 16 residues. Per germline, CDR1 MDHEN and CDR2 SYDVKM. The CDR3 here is CASSLTPQENNQPQHF. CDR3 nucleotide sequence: TGTGCCAGCAGTTTAACCCCACAGGAGAACAATCAGCCCCAGCATTTT.

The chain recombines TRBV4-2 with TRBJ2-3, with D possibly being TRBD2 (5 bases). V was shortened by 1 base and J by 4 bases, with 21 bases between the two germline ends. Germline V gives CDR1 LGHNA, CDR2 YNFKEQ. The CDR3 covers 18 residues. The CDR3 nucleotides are TGTGCCAGCAGCCAAGCGGCGAACATGGGCGGGTTCGCAGATACGCAGTATTTT. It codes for CASSQAANMGGFADTQYF.

The CDR3 nucleotides are TGTGCCAGCAGCTTAAGAGGAGCGGGAGCGGGAGATACGCAGTATTTT. Amino acid sequence: CASSLRGAGAGDTQYF. The chain is built from TRBV28 and TRBJ2-3; TRBD2 agrees at 8 bases. Germline loops: CDR1 MDHEN, CDR2 SYDVKM. CDR3 length: 16 amino acids. V shed 6 bases and J 5 bases; nucleotides not matched to a gene: 13.

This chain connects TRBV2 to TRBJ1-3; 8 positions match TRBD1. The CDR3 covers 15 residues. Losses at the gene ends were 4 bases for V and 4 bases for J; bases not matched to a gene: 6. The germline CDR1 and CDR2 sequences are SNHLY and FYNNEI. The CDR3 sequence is CASSATGVSGNTIYF. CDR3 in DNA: TGTGCCAGCAGTGCGACAGGGGTATCGGGAAACACCATATATTTT.

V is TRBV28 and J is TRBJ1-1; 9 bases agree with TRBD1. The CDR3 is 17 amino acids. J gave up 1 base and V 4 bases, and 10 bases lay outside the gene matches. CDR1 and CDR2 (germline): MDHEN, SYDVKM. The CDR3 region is CASSSLGWGQGNTEAFF. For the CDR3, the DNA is TGTGCCAGCAGTTCCCTGGGTTGGGGACAGGGGAACACTGAAGCTTTCTTT.